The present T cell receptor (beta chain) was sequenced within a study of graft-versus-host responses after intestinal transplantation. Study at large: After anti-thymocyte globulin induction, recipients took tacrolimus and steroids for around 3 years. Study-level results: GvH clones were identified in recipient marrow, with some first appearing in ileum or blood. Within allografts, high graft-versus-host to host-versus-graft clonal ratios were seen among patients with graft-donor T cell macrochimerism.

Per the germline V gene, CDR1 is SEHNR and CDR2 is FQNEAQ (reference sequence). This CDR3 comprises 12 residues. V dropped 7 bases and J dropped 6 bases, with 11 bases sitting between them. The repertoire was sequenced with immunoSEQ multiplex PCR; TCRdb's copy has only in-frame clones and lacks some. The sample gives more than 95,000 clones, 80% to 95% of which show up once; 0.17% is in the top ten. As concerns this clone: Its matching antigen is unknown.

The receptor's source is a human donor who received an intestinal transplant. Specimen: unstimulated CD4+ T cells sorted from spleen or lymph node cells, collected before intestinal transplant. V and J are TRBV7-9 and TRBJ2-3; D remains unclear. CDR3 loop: CASKFVGDTQYF. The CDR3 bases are TGTGCCAGCAAGTTCGTCGGGGATACGCAGTATTTT. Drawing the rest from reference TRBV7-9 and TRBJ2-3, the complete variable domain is DTGVSQNPRHKITKRGQNVTFRCDPISEHNRLYWYRQTLGQGPEFLTYFQNEAQLEKSRLLSDRFSAERPKGSFSTLEIQRTEQGDSAMYLCASKFVGDTQYFGPGTRLTVL.